This T cell receptor (beta chain) was documented in a study of chronic HIV infection and antiretroviral therapy. TCRdb analysed the 5' RACE reads with MiXCR anew, one entry per CDR3 protein. The data hold more than 30,000 distinct CDR3 sequences, with roughly 9.1% observed a single time. Germline V lookup: CDR1 SGHAT, CDR2 FQNNGV. Trimming took 1 base from V and 3 from J, leaving 15 bases between them. CDR3 length: 16 amino acids. This clonotype was observed many times. The receptor's source is an adult who had HIV and had not received antiretroviral therapy, or was an uninfected healthy control (not recorded which). Material for sequencing was peripheral blood. The chain links TRBV11-2 to TRBJ1-2; TRBD1 might be the D (6 bases). The CDR3 coding sequence is TGTGCCAGCAGCTTAGGGTACAGGGAGAAAGACTATGGCTACACCTTC. Encoded protein: CASSLGYREKDYGYTF. Filled out from reference TRBV11-2 and TRBJ1-2, the complete variable domain reads EAGVAQSPRYKIIEKRQSVAFWCNPISGHATLYWYQQILGQGPKLLIQFQNNGVVDDSQLPKDRFSAERLKGVDSTLKIQPAKLEDSAVYLCASSLGYREKDYGYTFGSGTRLTVV.